One sample yielded the 17 T cell receptor beta chains listed below, sequenced in a study of cytomegalovirus exposure and HLA in healthy donors. Primers for the PCR totalled 60 Vbeta and 13 Jbeta. Libraries were prepared by immunoSEQ multiplex PCR; TCRdb keeps only in-frame clonotypes and omits some of them. The data hold some 120,000 clones, with around 80% observed a single time. The sequenced sample consisted of PBMCs. The receptor source for this set is a female donor in good health and CMV-seronegative.

The rearrangement uses TRBV5-1 and TRBJ1-2, with D possibly matching TRBD1 (6 bases). Trimming removed 4 bases at V and 2 bases at J, with 12 bases between. The CDR3 is made up of 14 amino acids. From germline, CDR1 is SGHRS and CDR2 YFSETQ. This CDR3 is CASSRDRQNYGYTF. DNA for the CDR3: TGCGCCAGCAGCCGTGACAGGCAAAACTATGGCTACACCTTC.

The rearrangement links TRBV28 to TRBJ1-6; perhaps TRBD1 as D (6 bases). This CDR3 contains 14 residues. V dropped 9 bases and J dropped 6 bases, with 15 bases sitting between them. Germline V gene lookup returns CDR1 MDHEN and CDR2 SYDVKM. The CDR3 DNA reads as TGTGCCAGTCTCAGGGGCCGAGCTAATTCACCCCTCCACTTT. Translation: CASLRGRANSPLHF.

The rearrangement uses TRBV29-1 and TRBJ1-5, with no clear D. Germline V gene sequence: CDR1 SQVTM, CDR2 ANQGSEA. V was pared by 7 bases and J by 4 bases, with 11 bases between. The CDR3 totals 12 residues. CDR3 region: CSATEPNQPQHF. The CDR3 coding sequence is TGCAGCGCCACAGAACCTAATCAGCCCCAGCATTTT. Combining the CDR3 with reference TRBV29-1 and TRBJ1-5 gives the whole variable domain SAVISQKPSRDICQRGTSLTIQCQVDSQVTMMFWYRQQPGQSLTLIATANQGSEATYESGFVIDKFPISRPNLTFSTLTVSNMSPEDSSIYLCSATEPNQPQHFGDGTRLSIL.

This chain uses TRBV14 with TRBJ1-4; unclear D gene. Germline V gives CDR1 SGHDN, CDR2 FVKESK. The CDR3 is 11 residues long. V gave up 3 bases and J gave up 8 bases, with 4 bases separating them. Here the CDR3 DNA reads TGTGCCAGCAGCCACGGGGAAAAACTGTTTTTT. Residues: CASSHGEKLFF.

The genes are TRBV10-3 and TRBJ1-1, with 11 bases matching TRBD1. This CDR3 region has 15 residues. Germline lookup yields CDR1 ENHRY and CDR2 SYGVKD. The ends lost 1 base at V and 5 bases at J; junction bases unmatched: 3. CDR3 DNA: TGTGCCATCAGTGAGTTGGACAGGGGGCGGACTGAAGCTTTCTTT. It is translated as CAISELDRGRTEAFF.

The chain is built from TRBV18 and TRBJ1-1, with D unresolved. CDR1 and CDR2 from the germline V gene are KGHSH and LQKENI. V was pared by 6 bases and J by 4 bases, with 12 bases between. The CDR3 has 13 amino acids. The DNA for the CDR3 is TGTGCCAGCTCCCGTGAGGTAGGCACTGAAGCTTTCTTT. Translated: CASSREVGTEAFF. The full variable domain, completed using reference TRBV18 and TRBJ1-1, is NAGVMQNPRHLVRRRGQEARLRCSPMKGHSHVYWYRQLPEEGLKFMVYLQKENIIDESGMPKERFSAEFPKEGPSILRIQQVVRGDSAAYFCASSREVGTEAFFGQGTRLTVV.

On this clone: Mismatch with germline at one junction end may stem from a read error. The gene calls are TRBV5-8 and TRBJ2-7; 8 bases are a match to TRBD2. This CDR3 has 8 residues. Germline V gives CDR1 SGHTS, CDR2 YDEGEE. The DNA for the CDR3 is TGTGCCAGCAGCCGGGGGGGGTTC. This encodes CASSRGGF.

The CDR3 DNA reads TGTGCCAGCAGCAGAAGAGGGAGCTACGAGCAGTACTTC. Translating gives CASSRRGSYEQYF. This chain uses TRBV11-1 with TRBJ2-7; TRBD2 is a possible D gene (5 bases). Trimming removed 5 bases from V and 3 bases from J, with 11 bases in between. This CDR3 is 13 amino acids long. Germline CDR1 is SGHAT and CDR2 is FQDESV (reference sequence).

This clone was seen more than once but under ten times. This chain connects TRBV9 to TRBJ2-2, with a tentative D call TRBD2 (5 bases). The CDR3 loop spans 15 amino acids. V dropped 3 bases and J dropped 7 bases, with 16 bases sitting between them. Germline CDR1 is SGDLS and CDR2 is YYNGEE. The CDR3 DNA follows: TGTGCCAGCAGCGAGGACCCCGCCGGGGTCGGGGAGCTGTTTTTT. Amino acids: CASSEDPAGVGELFF.

This chain connects TRBV18 to TRBJ2-3; 8 nucleotides match TRBD1. V was pared by 3 bases and J by 1 base, with 3 bases of the junction left unmatched. The germline CDR1 and CDR2 sequences are KGHSH and LQKENI. There are 15 residues in the CDR3. CDR3 coding DNA: TGTGCCAGCTCACCGGACAGGGCAGGCACAGATACGCAGTATTTT. Translated: CASSPDRAGTDTQYF.

The chain joins TRBV5-4 to TRBJ2-1; D perhaps matches TRBD2 (6 bases). V was shortened by 3 bases and J by 7 bases, with 17 bases between the two germline ends. This CDR3 region has 15 residues. The germline CDR1 and CDR2 sequences are SGHNT and YYREEE (reference sequence). Here the CDR3 DNA reads TGTGCCAGCAGCTCCCCGCGGGACTCGATTAATGAGCAGTTCTTC. Protein sequence: CASSSPRDSINEQFF.

This clone was found a few times. The rearrangement joins TRBV2 to TRBJ2-7; the match to TRBD1 covers 12 bases. The ends lost 6 bases at V and 5 bases at J; junction bases unmatched: 8. The V gene's germline CDR1 is SNHLY and CDR2 FYNNEI. The CDR3 is 15 residues long. DNA of the CDR3: TGTGCCAGCAGCTGGGGGACAGGGGGCTTTCACGAGCAGTACTTC. Its protein is CASSWGTGGFHEQYF.

The J gene is TRBJ1-1, the V gene TRBV7-3; D is ambiguous. Trimming left V 4 bases short and J 8 bases short, with 11 bases between. The germline V gene encodes CDR1 SGHTA and CDR2 FQGTGA. The CDR3 length is 12 residues. The CDR3 protein is CASSSDGREAFF. CDR3 bases: TGTGCCAGCAGCTCCGATGGCAGGGAAGCTTTCTTT.

In its sample, this clone was seen once. CDR3 sequence reads: CASRPIPQGYEQYF. CDR3 nucleotide sequence: TGTGCCAGCAGACCCATACCACAGGGCTACGAGCAGTACTTC. This chain links TRBV5-5 with TRBJ2-7, with D tentatively TRBD1 (6 bases). CDR1 is SGHKS, CDR2 YYEKEE, per germline (reference sequence). This CDR3 has 14 amino acids. Trimming removed 5 bases at V and 3 bases at J, with 15 bases between.

The V gene is TRBV18, the J gene TRBJ1-3; D call uncertain. The CDR3 totals 19 residues. In germline, CDR1 is KGHSH, CDR2 LQKENI. Trimming removed 4 bases from V and 0 bases from J, with 22 bases in between. CDR3 residues: CASSLREVRPTSSGNTIYF. The CDR3 coding sequence is TGTGCCAGCTCACTGAGAGAGGTCAGACCAACTTCCTCTGGAAACACCATATATTTT.

The V gene is TRBV7-2, the J gene TRBJ2-5, with 7 bases lining up with TRBD2. Near its end, the DNA agrees better with TRBJ2-7, so the J call may be wrong. The CDR3 spans 15 residues. CDR1 is SGHTA, CDR2 FQGNSA, per germline. The CDR3 region is CASSDGLGGPYEQYF. DNA for the CDR3: TGTGCCAGCAGCGACGGACTAGGAGGGCCCTACGAGCAGTACTTC.

This chain connects TRBV27 to TRBJ2-2; D is undetermined. The CDR3 is made up of 16 amino acids. Germline CDR1 MNHEY, CDR2 SMNVEV (reference sequence). Trimming removed 8 bases at V and 5 bases at J, with 21 bases between. The CDR3 spells CASGTAARNQTGELFF. The CDR3 DNA reads as TGTGCCAGCGGTACCGCGGCTAGGAATCAGACCGGGGAGCTGTTTTTT.